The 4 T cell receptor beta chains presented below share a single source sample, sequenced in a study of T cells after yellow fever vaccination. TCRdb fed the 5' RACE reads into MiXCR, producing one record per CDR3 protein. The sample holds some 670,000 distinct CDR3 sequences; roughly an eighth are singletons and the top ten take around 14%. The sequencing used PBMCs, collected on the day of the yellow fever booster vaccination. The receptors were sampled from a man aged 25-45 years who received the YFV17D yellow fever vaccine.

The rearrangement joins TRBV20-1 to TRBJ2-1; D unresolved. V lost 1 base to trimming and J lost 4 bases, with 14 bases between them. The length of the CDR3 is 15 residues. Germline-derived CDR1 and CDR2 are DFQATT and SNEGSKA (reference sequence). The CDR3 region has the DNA TGCAGTGCTAGAGCCCCGATTAAGATGTACAATGAGCAGTTCTTC. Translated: CSARAPIKMYNEQFF.

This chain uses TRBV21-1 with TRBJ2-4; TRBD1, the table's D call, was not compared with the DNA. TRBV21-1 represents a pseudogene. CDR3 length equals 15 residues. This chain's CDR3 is CASSPDRKAKNIQYF. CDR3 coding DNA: TGTGCCAGCAGCCCGGACAGGAAAGCCAAAAACATTCAGTACTTC.

The CDR3 is CASSLARARRGTDTQYF. The CDR3 bases are TGTGCCAGCAGCTTAGCGAGAGCCAGGCGGGGCACAGATACGCAGTATTTT. This rearrangement joins TRBV7-2 to TRBJ2-3; a weak D match, TRBD2 (5 bases). V was trimmed by 0 bases and J by 1 base, leaving 14 bases between them. The germline V gene has CDR1 SGHTA and CDR2 FQGNSA. The CDR3 consists of 17 residues.

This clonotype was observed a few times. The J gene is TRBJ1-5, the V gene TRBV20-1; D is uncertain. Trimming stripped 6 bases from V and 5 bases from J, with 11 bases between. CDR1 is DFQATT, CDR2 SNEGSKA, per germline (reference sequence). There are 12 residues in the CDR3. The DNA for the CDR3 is TGCAGTGCCCTAGACGGGGATCAGCCCCAGCATTTT. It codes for CSALDGDQPQHF.